Each of the 10 T cell receptor beta chains below was sequenced from the same sample in a study of blood T cell repertoires in COVID-19. The data were produced by immunoSEQ multiplex PCR, yet TCRdb's version contains in-frame clones alone and is incomplete. This table has hundreds of thousands of clones, roughly 91% appearing once. Sequenced input: peripheral blood. The source of these receptors is a middle-aged woman who had recovered from COVID-19.

V is TRBV25-1 and J is TRBJ1-5; tentatively, D is TRBD1 (5 bases). The CDR3 is 14 amino acids. With 2 bases removed from V and 8 bases from J, the gap between germline ends came to 13 bases. Germline CDR1 and CDR2: MGHDK and SYGVNS. CDR3 loop: CASSEGAGPEPQHF. CDR3 bases: TGTGCCAGCAGTGAAGGGGCAGGCCCCGAGCCCCAGCATTTT.

This clone was counted a few times. The chain is built from TRBV28 and TRBJ2-1; TRBD2 matches 7 bases. Trimming cost V 6 bases and J 8 bases; bases outside gene matches: 10. Germline CDR1 MDHEN, CDR2 SYDVKM. This CDR3 has 14 amino acids. CDR3 DNA sequence: TGTGCCAGCAGAAACTTAGCGGGTGTCTATGAGCAGTTCTTC. The encoded protein is CASRNLAGVYEQFF. Full variable domain (remainder filled in from reference TRBV28 and TRBJ2-1): DVKVTQSSRYLVKRTGEKVFLECVQDMDHENMFWYRQDPGLGLRLIYFSYDVKMKEKGDIPEGYSVSREKKERFSLILESASTNQTSMYLCASRNLAGVYEQFFGPGTRLTVL.

The chain carries TRBV3-1 (or the pseudogene TRBV3-2) and TRBJ1-1; TRBD1 matches 7 bases. V lost 6 bases to trimming and J lost 1 base; unmatched junction nucleotides: 11. This CDR3 is built from 16 residues. CDR1 and CDR2 (germline): LGHDT, YNNKEL (reference sequence). CDR3 nucleotides: TGTGCCAGCAGGCCTACAGGGGCGAGGGCGAACACTGAAGCTTTCTTT. Translated: CASRPTGARANTEAFF.

The chain uses TRBV30 and TRBJ1-6, with D unclear. V was clipped by 4 bases and J by 9 bases, with 10 bases between them. CDR1 and CDR2 from the germline V gene are GTSNPN and SVGIG (reference sequence). The CDR3 has 12 amino acids. The CDR3 loop reads CAWTYGGSPLHF. The CDR3, as DNA: TGTGCCTGGACCTATGGCGGTTCACCCCTCCACTTT. The full variable domain, with the rest looked up from reference TRBV30 and TRBJ1-6, is SQTIHQWPATLVQPVGSPLSLECTVEGTSNPNLYWYRQAAGRGLQLLFYSVGIGQISSEVPQNLSASRPQDRQFILSSKKLLLSDSGFYLCAWTYGGSPLHFGNGTRLTVT.

This chain connects TRBV4-1 to TRBJ1-1, with 10 nucleotides matching TRBD1. Losses at the gene ends were 2 bases for V and 3 bases for J; bases not matched to a gene: 6. Germline V gene data show CDR1 as MGHRA and CDR2 as YSYEKL. The CDR3 has 16 amino acids. CDR3 residues: CASSQTTGTGDTEAFF. For the CDR3, the DNA is TGCGCCAGCAGCCAAACGACCGGGACAGGGGACACTGAAGCTTTCTTT.

In its sample, this clone was seen a few times. The chain is built from TRBV2 and TRBJ1-5; 7 nucleotides line up with TRBD1. The CDR3 sequence is 15 residues long. The germline CDR1 and CDR2 sequences are SNHLY and FYNNEI. V dropped 6 bases and J dropped 3; count of bases not matched to a gene: 8. In DNA form, the CDR3 reads TGTGCCAGCAGCCGGACAGGCGAGGTCAATCAGCCCCAGCATTTT. Protein sequence: CASSRTGEVNQPQHF.

The chain links TRBV7-2 to TRBJ2-3; 10 bases are shared with TRBD2. The CDR3 sequence is 15 residues long. Losses at the gene ends were 4 bases for V and 4 bases for J; bases not matched to a gene: 5. Germline CDR1 is SGHTA and CDR2 is FQGNSA. CDR3 protein: CASSSTSGVPDTQYF. In DNA form, the CDR3 reads TGTGCCAGCAGCTCTACTAGCGGGGTACCAGATACGCAGTATTTT.

The chain joins TRBV7-9 to TRBJ2-2; 7 nucleotides align to TRBD1. Germline lookup yields CDR1 SEHNR and CDR2 FQNEAQ (reference sequence). The CDR3 is 15 amino acids. The J segment lost 0 bases and the V segment lost 11 bases, leaving 9 bases of the junction unmatched. The chain's CDR3 is CAEGRTGSNTGELFF. The CDR3 region has the DNA TGTGCCGAAGGTAGGACAGGTTCGAACACCGGGGAGCTGTTTTTT.

The V and J genes are TRBV10-2 and TRBJ2-1; D is undetermined. From germline, CDR1 is WSHSY and CDR2 SAAADI. V gave up 0 bases and J gave up 0 bases, with 6 bases separating them. The CDR3 has 15 residues. The CDR3 coding sequence is TGCGCCAGCAGTGAGTCCCCCCGCTCCTACAATGAGCAGTTCTTC. It codes for CASSESPRSYNEQFF.

V usage is TRBV7-9 and J usage is TRBJ2-1, with TRBD2 identical over 7 bases. The CDR3 contains 13 residues. CDR1 is SEHNR and CDR2 is FQNEAQ in the germline V gene (reference sequence). J lost 8 bases, V lost 2 bases, and 3 bases had no gene match. The CDR3 DNA reads as TGTGCCAGCAGCTTATCGGGGGGTGATGAGCAGTTCTTC. Residues: CASSLSGGDEQFF.